The entry below gives a single T cell receptor beta chain sequence along with its context. What it binds is unknown. This sample was included in a study of Ad26.COV2.S vaccination and SARS-CoV-2 variants. TCRdb keeps only in-frame clones here, not all; method: immunoSEQ multiplex PCR. The table records 87,000 or so clones, roughly 84% of them present only once. The study's findings and limits: Participants in the vaccine arm had higher spike-specific TCR breadth; placebo recipients had lower. Quantification of TCR breadth and depth may have yielded underestimates of total T cell responses. Breadth, reportedly substantial, characterized the spike-specific CD8+ and CD4+ T cell responses after vaccination.

CDR3 length: 13 amino acids. V lost 4 bases and J 4 bases, leaving 11 bases between the germline ends. Per the germline V gene, CDR1 is SGHKS and CDR2 is YYEKEE (reference sequence). The chain couples TRBV5-5 to TRBJ1-2; D not certain. The clonotype originates from a human donor who had recovered from COVID-19. This sample comprised peripheral blood, obtained after recovery from COVID-19. Here the CDR3 DNA reads TGTGCCAGCAGCAGTAACACGGCCTATGGCTACACCTTC. Protein product: CASSSNTAYGYTF.